These T cell receptor beta chains were read from a single sample in a study of cytomegalovirus exposure and HLA in healthy donors. Profiled with immunoSEQ multiplex PCR; TCRdb holds only in-frame clones, not every one. This repertoire shows roughly 93,000 clones, about 74% found once; its top ten account for approximately 1.8%. The source material was PBMCs. These TCRs come from a male donor in good health and CMV-seronegative. Each CDR3 is given with its conserved first and last residue. A D gene is named only where the DNA matches it firmly. Only some rows state a clone size, as once, few, many or a class for expanded clones.

J gene: TRBJ2-7; D gene: NA; clone size: few; V gene: TRBV6-6; CDR3 protein: CASTISRGYEQYF; CDR3 DNA: TGTGCCAGCACCATCTCGAGAGGGTACGAGCAGTACTTC
J gene: TRBJ1-2; D gene: NA; clone size: NA; V gene: TRBV15; CDR3 protein: CATSRRTDNYGYTF; CDR3 DNA: TGTGCCACCAGCAGAAGGACAGATAACTATGGCTACACCTTC
J gene: TRBJ1-1; D gene: TRBD1; clone size: NA; V gene: TRBV4-2; CDR3 protein: CASSATGTGWNTEAFF; CDR3 DNA: TGTGCCAGCAGCGCCACCGGGACAGGGTGGAACACTGAAGCTTTCTTT
J gene: TRBJ2-7; D gene: TRBD1; clone size: once; V gene: TRBV7-3; CDR3 protein: CASSLNQAGGLHEQYF; CDR3 DNA: TGTGCCAGCAGCTTAAATCAGGCAGGGGGCTTGCACGAGCAGTACTTC
J gene: TRBJ2-2; D gene: NA; clone size: NA; V gene: TRBV29-1; CDR3 protein: CSVEDQGGRGTGELFF; CDR3 DNA: TGCAGCGTTGAAGATCAAGGGGGAAGAGGGACCGGGGAGCTGTTTTTT
J gene: TRBJ1-3; D gene: TRBD1; clone size: few; V gene: TRBV19; CDR3 protein: CASSTVGTGFGNTIYF; CDR3 DNA: TGTGCCAGTAGTACCGTGGGGACAGGTTTTGGAAACACCATATATTTT
J gene: TRBJ1-4; D gene: NA; clone size: NA; V gene: TRBV5-1; CDR3 protein: CASSWVTATNEKLFF; CDR3 DNA: TGCGCCAGCAGCTGGGTGACAGCAACTAATGAAAAACTGTTTTTT
J gene: TRBJ2-1; D gene: NA; clone size: once; V gene: TRBV5-6; CDR3 protein: CASSQLVNEQFF; CDR3 DNA: TGTGCCAGCAGCCAACTAGTCAATGAGCAGTTCTTC
J gene: TRBJ2-7; D gene: NA; clone size: NA; V gene: TRBV6-5; CDR3 protein: CASSYSDNSLGEQYF; CDR3 DNA: TGTGCCAGCAGTTACTCGGACAACTCTTTAGGGGAGCAGTACTTC
J gene: TRBJ2-7; D gene: TRBD1; clone size: NA; V gene: TRBV4-1; CDR3 protein: CASSLTPGQERYEQYF; CDR3 DNA: TGCGCCAGCAGCCTCACTCCCGGACAGGAGAGGTACGAGCAGTACTTC
J gene: TRBJ2-5; D gene: NA; clone size: NA; V gene: TRBV5-1; CDR3 protein: CASSQDSIVQETQYF; CDR3 DNA: TGCGCCAGCAGTCAGGACTCCATAGTCCAAGAGACCCAGTACTTC
J gene: TRBJ1-3; D gene: TRBD1; clone size: NA; V gene: TRBV10-3; CDR3 protein: CAISGDRVIGNTIYF; CDR3 DNA: TGTGCCATAAGCGGGGACAGGGTCATTGGAAACACCATATATTTT
J gene: TRBJ1-5; D gene: TRBD1; clone size: NA; V gene: TRBV2; CDR3 protein: CASSETGQGYNQPQHF; CDR3 DNA: TGTGCCAGCAGTGAAACTGGACAGGGGTACAATCAGCCCCAGCATTTT
J gene: TRBJ2-5; D gene: TRBD1; clone size: NA; V gene: TRBV6-5; CDR3 protein: CASSYSSTGPPETQYF; CDR3 DNA: TGTGCCAGCAGTTACTCCTCGACAGGGCCTCCAGAGACCCAGTACTTC
J gene: TRBJ2-7; D gene: NA; clone size: few; V gene: TRBV4-2; CDR3 protein: CASSQVVSTYEQYF; CDR3 DNA: TGTGCCAGCAGCCAAGTAGTGTCGACCTACGAGCAGTACTTC
J gene: TRBJ1-1; D gene: TRBD1; clone size: NA; V gene: TRBV4-1; CDR3 protein: CASSPGGTRTEAFF; CDR3 DNA: TGCGCCAGCAGTCCAGGGGGAACGCGGACTGAAGCTTTCTTT
J gene: TRBJ2-2; D gene: NA; clone size: NA; V gene: TRBV4-3; CDR3 protein: CASSQDLGRGGVNTGELFF; CDR3 DNA: TGCGCCAGCAGCCAAGATCTGGGCAGGGGAGGGGTGAACACCGGGGAGCTGTTTTTT
J gene: TRBJ2-7; D gene: TRBD2; clone size: NA; V gene: TRBV5-6; CDR3 protein: CASLGRGRTHEQYF; CDR3 DNA: TGTGCCAGCCTCGGACGCGGGAGGACCCACGAGCAGTACTTC
J gene: TRBJ2-5; D gene: TRBD1; clone size: NA; V gene: TRBV30; CDR3 protein: CAWGTGTGIQETQYF; CDR3 DNA: TGTGCCTGGGGTACCGGGACAGGGATCCAAGAGACCCAGTACTTC
J gene: TRBJ2-5; D gene: TRBD2; clone size: NA; V gene: TRBV30; CDR3 protein: CAWSVSRQSALAVQETQYF; CDR3 DNA: TGTGCCTGGAGTGTCTCTAGGCAATCCGCGCTAGCGGTCCAAGAGACCCAGTACTTC
J gene: TRBJ1-4; D gene: TRBD1; clone size: few; V gene: TRBV7-9; CDR3 protein: CASSRDRMGKLFF; CDR3 DNA: TGTGCCAGCAGTCGGGACAGGATGGGAAAACTGTTTTTT
J gene: TRBJ1-4; D gene: TRBD1; clone size: NA; V gene: TRBV23-1; CDR3 protein: CASNRSGQGDEKLFF; CDR3 DNA: TGCGCCAGCAATCGATCGGGACAGGGAGATGAAAAACTGTTTTTT
J gene: TRBJ2-7; D gene: NA; clone size: NA; V gene: TRBV15; CDR3 protein: CATSRGTGLEYEQYF; CDR3 DNA: TGTGCCACCAGCAGAGGCACAGGCTTGGAGTACGAGCAGTACTTC
J gene: TRBJ1-2; D gene: NA; clone size: NA; V gene: TRBV6-5; CDR3 protein: CASSSTGNYGYTF; CDR3 DNA: TGTGCCAGCAGCTCAACAGGGAACTATGGCTACACCTTC
J gene: TRBJ2-7; D gene: TRBD2; clone size: once; V gene: TRBV30; CDR3 protein: CAWRYSGRVSYEQYF; CDR3 DNA: TGTGCCTGGAGGTATAGCGGGAGGGTCTCCTACGAGCAGTACTTC
J gene: TRBJ2-6; D gene: TRBD1; clone size: few; V gene: TRBV29-1; CDR3 protein: CSVGQGAVGANVLTF; CDR3 DNA: TGCAGCGTTGGGCAGGGGGCGGTAGGGGCCAACGTCCTGACTTTC
J gene: TRBJ1-5; D gene: NA; clone size: NA; V gene: TRBV28; CDR3 protein: CASRYPWQSNQPQHF; CDR3 DNA: TGTGCCAGCAGGTACCCCTGGCAATCCAATCAGCCCCAGCATTTT
J gene: TRBJ2-4; D gene: NA; clone size: NA; V gene: TRBV19; CDR3 protein: CASSVAGQGAYKNIQYF; CDR3 DNA: TGTGCCAGTAGTGTAGCGGGACAGGGTGCCTACAAAAACATTCAGTACTTC
J gene: TRBJ2-1; D gene: TRBD1; clone size: NA; V gene: TRBV6-5; CDR3 protein: CASSGGQGPYNEQFF; CDR3 DNA: TGTGCCAGCAGTGGCGGACAGGGCCCCTACAATGAGCAGTTCTTC
J gene: TRBJ1-2; D gene: TRBD1; clone size: NA; V gene: TRBV27; CDR3 protein: CASSVDRGRLYTF; CDR3 DNA: TGTGCCAGCAGTGTCGACAGGGGGCGGCTCTACACCTTC
J gene: TRBJ1-1; D gene: NA; clone size: few; V gene: TRBV30; CDR3 protein: CAWSVSRGGTEAFF; CDR3 DNA: TGTGCCTGGAGTGTTAGCAGAGGAGGCACTGAAGCTTTCTTT
J gene: TRBJ1-2; D gene: TRBD1; clone size: NA; V gene: TRBV9; CDR3 protein: CASSVGGDRVSSGYTF; CDR3 DNA: TGTGCCAGCAGCGTAGGAGGGGACAGGGTTTCGAGTGGCTACACCTTC
J gene: TRBJ1-2; D gene: TRBD1; clone size: NA; V gene: TRBV28; CDR3 protein: CAILPGQNYGYTF; CDR3 DNA: TGTGCCATTCTACCGGGACAGAACTATGGCTACACCTTC
J gene: TRBJ2-2; D gene: NA; clone size: few; V gene: TRBV5-1; CDR3 protein: CASSLAGVNGELFF; CDR3 DNA: TGCGCCAGCAGCTTGGCAGGGGTCAACGGGGAGCTGTTTTTT
J gene: TRBJ2-3; D gene: TRBD2; clone size: NA; V gene: TRBV6-4; CDR3 protein: CASSQLAGGTDTQYF; CDR3 DNA: TGTGCCAGCAGCCAACTAGCGGGGGGCACAGATACGCAGTATTTT
J gene: TRBJ1-2; D gene: NA; clone size: NA; V gene: TRBV19; CDR3 protein: CASSISGAYGYTF; CDR3 DNA: TGTGCCAGTAGTATTTCTGGGGCCTATGGCTACACCTTC
J gene: TRBJ2-7; D gene: TRBD2; clone size: NA; V gene: TRBV5-1; CDR3 protein: CASSSGTSAYEQYF; CDR3 DNA: TGCGCCAGCAGCTCTGGGACTAGCGCATACGAGCAGTACTTC
J gene: TRBJ1-2; D gene: NA; clone size: few; V gene: TRBV30; CDR3 protein: CAWSAARGHGYTF; CDR3 DNA: TGTGCCTGGAGTGCCGCGCGGGGGCACGGCTACACCTTC
J gene: TRBJ2-7; D gene: TRBD1; clone size: NA; V gene: TRBV18; CDR3 protein: CASSQTGGEQYF; CDR3 DNA: TGTGCCAGCTCCCAAACAGGGGGCGAGCAGTACTTC
J gene: TRBJ1-2; D gene: NA; clone size: NA; V gene: TRBV14; CDR3 protein: CASSQYRELVYGYTF; CDR3 DNA: TGTGCCAGCAGCCAGTACAGGGAACTGGTCTATGGCTACACCTTC
J gene: TRBJ2-1; D gene: TRBD2; clone size: NA; V gene: TRBV18; CDR3 protein: CASSPPAGGSDEQFF; CDR3 DNA: TGTGCCAGCTCACCACCAGCGGGAGGTAGCGATGAGCAGTTCTTC
J gene: TRBJ2-7; D gene: TRBD2; clone size: NA; V gene: TRBV27; CDR3 protein: CASSSGTSGRDHEQYF; CDR3 DNA: TGTGCCAGCAGTTCCGGGACTAGCGGGAGAGACCACGAGCAGTACTTC
J gene: TRBJ2-7; D gene: TRBD1; clone size: once; V gene: TRBV13; CDR3 protein: CTSSLGQGQYEQYF; CDR3 DNA: TGTACCAGCAGCTTGGGACAGGGACAGTACGAGCAGTACTTC